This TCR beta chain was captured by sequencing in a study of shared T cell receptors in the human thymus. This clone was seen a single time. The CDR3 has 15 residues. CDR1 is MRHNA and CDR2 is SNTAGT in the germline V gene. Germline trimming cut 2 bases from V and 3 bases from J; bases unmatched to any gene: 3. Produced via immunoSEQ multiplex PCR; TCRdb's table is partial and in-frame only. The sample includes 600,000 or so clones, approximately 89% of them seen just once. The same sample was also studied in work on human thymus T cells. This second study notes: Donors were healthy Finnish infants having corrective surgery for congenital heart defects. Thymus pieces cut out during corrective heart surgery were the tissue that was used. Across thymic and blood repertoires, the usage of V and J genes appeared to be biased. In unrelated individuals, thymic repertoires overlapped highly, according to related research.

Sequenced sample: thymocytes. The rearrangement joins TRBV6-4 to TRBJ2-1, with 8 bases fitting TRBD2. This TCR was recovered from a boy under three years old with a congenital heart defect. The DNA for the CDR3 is TGTGCCAGCAGTGACCGGGGGGGTCGCTACAATGAGCAGTTCTTC. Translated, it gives CASSDRGGRYNEQFF.